This TCR beta chain was sequenced for a study of cytomegalovirus exposure and HLA in healthy donors. On the study more broadly: A subsequent analysis stated that the 100 to 150 validation repertoires were run on the same platform as the approximately 660 first-cohort repertoires. Study outcomes and limitations: In vitro assays verified that a few CMV-associated chains recognized CMV antigens specifically. Some TCR beta chains (around 160 of them) were listed as cytomegalovirus-associated.

Germline CDR1 reads PRHDT; CDR2 reads FYEKMQ (reference sequence). V lost 4 bases and J lost 2; bases outside the gene matches: 13. This CDR3 is built from 18 residues. The donors were part of the validation cohort, which consisted of more than 90 subjects and was separate from the first cohort of 666 subjects. In regard to this clone: What it binds is not known.

Only in-frame clones appear in the TCRdb table, and some are missing; sequencing was by immunoSEQ multiplex PCR. The sample lists some 240,000 clones, roughly 80% occurring once. Sequenced input: PBMCs. The source of this sequence is a woman aged 18-29 years in good health and CMV-seronegative. This rearrangement joins TRBV13 to TRBJ2-3; 9 bases match TRBD2. CDR3 amino acids: CASSYSWAAGGSTDTQYF. CDR3 in DNA: TGTGCCAGCAGCTACTCATGGGCAGCGGGGGGTTCCACAGATACGCAGTATTTT. The full variable domain, with the rest looked up from reference TRBV13 and TRBJ2-3, is AAGVIQSPRHLIKEKRETATLKCYPIPRHDTVYWYQQGPGQDPQFLISFYEKMQSDKGSIPDRFSAQQFSDYHSELNMSSLELGDSALYFCASSYSWAAGGSTDTQYFGPGTRLTVL.